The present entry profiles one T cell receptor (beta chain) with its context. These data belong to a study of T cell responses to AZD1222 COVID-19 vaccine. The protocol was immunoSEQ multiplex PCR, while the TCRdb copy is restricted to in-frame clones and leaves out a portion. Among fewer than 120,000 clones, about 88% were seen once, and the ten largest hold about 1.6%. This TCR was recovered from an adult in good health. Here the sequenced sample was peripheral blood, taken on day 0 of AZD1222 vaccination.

The DNA for the CDR3 is TGCAGCGTTAAGGGCCTGGGTCCCTACAATGAGCAGTTCTTC. Translation gives CSVKGLGPYNEQFF. V gene TRBV29-1 combines with J gene TRBJ2-1; D not certain. Trimming cost V 5 bases and J 2 bases, with 13 bases left between them. Germline CDR1 SQVTM, CDR2 ANQGSEA. The length of the CDR3 is 14 residues.